This is a list of T cell receptor beta chains from one sample in a study of blood T cell repertoires in COVID-19. TCRdb's table, derived via immunoSEQ multiplex PCR, lists solely in-frame clones and lacks some. This sample yields approximately 280,000 clones, of which about 88% are seen a single time; 1.4% to 1.5% belongs to the top ten. Specimen: peripheral blood. The source of these receptors is a human donor with COVID-19, enrolled during active disease. The donor label of this sample is uncertain. The CDR3 runs from the conserved cysteine through the conserved F or W. A D gene is named only where the DNA matches it firmly. Some rows mark clone size as missing; the rest say once, few, many or name a class of expanded clone.

clone size: once
J gene: TRBJ1-2
D gene: .
V gene: TRBV20-1
CDR3 DNA: TGCAGTGCTCTCCCTAACTATGGCTACACCTTC
CDR3 protein: CSALPNYGYTF

clone size: once
J gene: TRBJ2-2
D gene: .
V gene: TRBV7-3
CDR3 DNA: TGTGCCAGCAGCACTTATCTAGCGACGGACACCGGGGAGCTGTTTTTT
CDR3 protein: CASSTYLATDTGELFF

clone size: .
J gene: TRBJ1-5
D gene: TRBD1
V gene: TRBV5-1
CDR3 DNA: TGCGCCAGCAGCACCGGACAGGATAATCAGCCCCAGCATTTT
CDR3 protein: CASSTGQDNQPQHF

clone size: .
J gene: TRBJ2-3
D gene: TRBD2
V gene: TRBV6-2/TRBV6-3
CDR3 DNA: TGTGCCAGCAGCCCCAGTAGCGGGATAGCGGATACGCAGTATTTT
CDR3 protein: CASSPSSGIADTQYF

clone size: once
J gene: TRBJ2-4
D gene: TRBD2
V gene: TRBV2
CDR3 DNA: TGTGCCAGCCTTTACACGACTAGCGCAACATCGTCGGCCAAAAACATTCAGTACTTC
CDR3 protein: CASLYTTSATSSAKNIQYF

clone size: .
J gene: TRBJ2-7
D gene: TRBD2
V gene: TRBV6-6
CDR3 DNA: TGTGCCAGCAGTTACGGGCGGGAGGTCTACTACGAGCAGTACTTC
CDR3 protein: CASSYGREVYYEQYF

clone size: .
J gene: TRBJ2-2
D gene: .
V gene: TRBV10-3
CDR3 DNA: TGTGCCATCAGCAGACAGGCTGACACCGGGGAGCTGTTTTTT
CDR3 protein: CAISRQADTGELFF

clone size: .
J gene: TRBJ2-2
D gene: TRBD2
V gene: TRBV3-1/TRBV3-2
CDR3 DNA: TGTGCCAGCAGCCAAATGGGACTAGCCAACACCGGGGAGCTGTTTTTT
CDR3 protein: CASSQMGLANTGELFF

clone size: .
J gene: TRBJ2-1
D gene: .
V gene: TRBV9
CDR3 DNA: TGTGCCAGCAGCAAGGGTGCGGGAAGCTCCTACAATGAGCAGTTCTTC
CDR3 protein: CASSKGAGSSYNEQFF

clone size: .
J gene: TRBJ2-1
D gene: TRBD1
V gene: TRBV10-1
CDR3 DNA: TGCGCCAGCAGTGCCTACCGGGACAGGAGTTATTATGAGCAGTTCTTC
CDR3 protein: CASSAYRDRSYYEQFF

clone size: .
J gene: TRBJ1-2
D gene: .
V gene: TRBV2
CDR3 DNA: TGTGCCACTACGGGCCAGGGCCCCAATGGCTACACCTTC
CDR3 protein: CATTGQGPNGYTF

clone size: .
J gene: TRBJ2-3
D gene: TRBD1
V gene: TRBV19
CDR3 DNA: TGTGCCAGTAGTATACAGGGACAGGATGGAGGGCAGTATTTT
CDR3 protein: CASSIQGQDGGQYF

clone size: few
J gene: TRBJ1-1
D gene: .
V gene: TRBV18
CDR3 DNA: TGTGCCACCCGCCCGGGGTGGGAGAACACTGAAGCTTTCTTT
CDR3 protein: CATRPGWENTEAFF

clone size: .
J gene: TRBJ2-7
D gene: TRBD1
V gene: TRBV7-2
CDR3 DNA: TGTGCCAGCAGCTTAGCGGCAGGGGGAAGATACGAGCAGTACTTC
CDR3 protein: CASSLAAGGRYEQYF

clone size: few
J gene: TRBJ2-3
D gene: .
V gene: TRBV27
CDR3 DNA: TGTGCCAGCAGATCCTTAGCAGGGTCCACAGATACGCAGTATTTT
CDR3 protein: CASRSLAGSTDTQYF

clone size: .
J gene: TRBJ1-1
D gene: .
V gene: TRBV7-2
CDR3 DNA: TGTGCCAGCAGCCCCAGGTTGGGGGGAAATGAAGCTTTCTTT
CDR3 protein: CASSPRLGGNEAFF

clone size: .
J gene: TRBJ1-4
D gene: .
V gene: TRBV5-5
CDR3 DNA: TGTGCCAGCAGCTTGGACCAGAACCAGGAAAAACTGTTTTTT
CDR3 protein: CASSLDQNQEKLFF

clone size: .
J gene: TRBJ2-1
D gene: .
V gene: TRBV3-1/TRBV3-2
CDR3 DNA: TGTGCCAGCAGCCAAGGATGGCCCTCGGAGCAGTTCTTC
CDR3 protein: CASSQGWPSEQFF

clone size: .
J gene: TRBJ1-1
D gene: .
V gene: TRBV30
CDR3 DNA: TGTGCCTGGAGTGTTCAGATTAACACTGAAGCTTTCTTT
CDR3 protein: CAWSVQINTEAFF

clone size: .
J gene: TRBJ2-7
D gene: TRBD2
V gene: TRBV6-5
CDR3 DNA: TGTGCCAGTCTAGGGCGGGAGAACTACGAGCAGTACTTC
CDR3 protein: CASLGRENYEQYF

clone size: few
J gene: TRBJ1-3
D gene: TRBD1
V gene: TRBV11-2
CDR3 DNA: TGTGCCAGCAGCCGACAGGGGGCTACGGGAAACACCATATATTTT
CDR3 protein: CASSRQGATGNTIYF

clone size: .
J gene: TRBJ2-7
D gene: TRBD1
V gene: TRBV5-1
CDR3 DNA: TGCGCCAGCAGCTTGGACAGGGGGTGGGACGAGCAGTACTTC
CDR3 protein: CASSLDRGWDEQYF

clone size: .
J gene: TRBJ1-5
D gene: .
V gene: TRBV7-2
CDR3 DNA: TGTGCCAGCAGCTTAGGCGTCAATCAGCCCCAGCATTTT
CDR3 protein: CASSLGVNQPQHF

clone size: .
J gene: TRBJ2-2
D gene: TRBD1
V gene: TRBV28
CDR3 DNA: TGTGCCAGCAGTTATGGGACAGGGAACACCGGGGAGCTGTTTTTT
CDR3 protein: CASSYGTGNTGELFF

clone size: .
J gene: TRBJ2-1
D gene: TRBD1
V gene: TRBV6-1
CDR3 DNA: TGTGCCAGCAGTGAAAGTCAGGGGGCAGGGTTCAATGAGCAGTTCTTC
CDR3 protein: CASSESQGAGFNEQFF

clone size: .
J gene: TRBJ1-1
D gene: .
V gene: TRBV29-1
CDR3 DNA: TGCAGCGCCCGAGGGTGGGGGAACACTGAAGCTTTCTTT
CDR3 protein: CSARGWGNTEAFF

clone size: .
J gene: TRBJ1-1
D gene: .
V gene: TRBV6-5
CDR3 DNA: TGTGCCAGCAGCTCGGGCCGGGGGGCGAACACTGAAGCTTTCTTT
CDR3 protein: CASSSGRGANTEAFF

clone size: .
J gene: TRBJ2-3
D gene: .
V gene: TRBV24-1
CDR3 DNA: TGTGCCACCAGTATCCTAGCTGGTAGCACAGATACGCAGTATTTT
CDR3 protein: CATSILAGSTDTQYF

clone size: .
J gene: TRBJ2-1
D gene: TRBD1
V gene: TRBV7-9
CDR3 DNA: TGTGCCAGCAGCCAGGGGACAGCCACTAACAATGAGCAGTTCTTC
CDR3 protein: CASSQGTATNNEQFF

clone size: .
J gene: TRBJ1-5
D gene: .
V gene: TRBV19
CDR3 DNA: TGTGCCAGTAGTATTTACAGGCGGATAGGCAATCAGCCCCAGCATTTT
CDR3 protein: CASSIYRRIGNQPQHF

clone size: few
J gene: TRBJ1-5
D gene: .
V gene: TRBV29-1
CDR3 DNA: TGCAGCGCTCGGGACGCGGGGGAGCCCCAGCATTTT
CDR3 protein: CSARDAGEPQHF

clone size: many
J gene: TRBJ1-2
D gene: .
V gene: TRBV12-3/TRBV12-4
CDR3 DNA: TGTGCCAGCAGTTTTTCGGTCGGCTATGGCTACACCTTC
CDR3 protein: CASSFSVGYGYTF

clone size: .
J gene: TRBJ1-2
D gene: .
V gene: TRBV19
CDR3 DNA: TGTGCCAGTAGTACAAACAGGGATCGCGGCTACACCTTC
CDR3 protein: CASSTNRDRGYTF

clone size: once
J gene: TRBJ2-1
D gene: .
V gene: TRBV7-9
CDR3 DNA: TGTGCCAGCAGCTTAGAGGGAGGTGCCTACAATGAGCAGTTCTTC
CDR3 protein: CASSLEGGAYNEQFF

clone size: .
J gene: TRBJ2-7
D gene: TRBD1
V gene: TRBV7-9
CDR3 DNA: TGTGCCAGCAGCTTAAGGGACAGCAAGCTTAGCTCCTACGAGCAGTACTTC
CDR3 protein: CASSLRDSKLSSYEQYF

clone size: .
J gene: TRBJ2-7
D gene: .
V gene: TRBV27
CDR3 DNA: TGTGCCAGCAGTTTATCGTTAGCGGCGTACGAGCAGTACTTC
CDR3 protein: CASSLSLAAYEQYF

clone size: .
J gene: TRBJ1-6
D gene: .
V gene: TRBV28
CDR3 DNA: TGTGCCAGCCATGAGGCGTTTTCTAATTCACCCCTCCACTTT
CDR3 protein: CASHEAFSNSPLHF

clone size: .
J gene: TRBJ2-2
D gene: TRBD1
V gene: TRBV5-4
CDR3 DNA: TGTGCCAGCAGCCGGGGGGACAGGGGGAACACCGGGGAGCTGTTTTTT
CDR3 protein: CASSRGDRGNTGELFF

clone size: few
J gene: TRBJ2-7
D gene: .
V gene: TRBV5-4
CDR3 DNA: TGTGCCAGCAGCTTTCTCTCCTACGAGCAGTACTTC
CDR3 protein: CASSFLSYEQYF

clone size: .
J gene: TRBJ2-2
D gene: .
V gene: TRBV7-9
CDR3 DNA: TGTGCCAGCAGCTTATCGCAATCGGCGAACACCGGGGAGCTGTTTTTT
CDR3 protein: CASSLSQSANTGELFF

clone size: .
J gene: TRBJ2-1
D gene: .
V gene: TRBV5-4
CDR3 DNA: TGTGCCTCTCAGGTGAGCTCCTACAATGAGCAGTTCTTC
CDR3 protein: CASQVSSYNEQFF

clone size: .
J gene: TRBJ2-2
D gene: TRBD2
V gene: TRBV27
CDR3 DNA: TGTGCCAGCAGTTCGCCTTCGCGGGAGTTGACCGGGGAGCTGTTTTTT
CDR3 protein: CASSSPSRELTGELFF

clone size: .
J gene: TRBJ1-2
D gene: .
V gene: TRBV5-1
CDR3 DNA: TGCGCCAGCAGCTTGGGAGGGAATAGGGACTATGGCTACACCTTC
CDR3 protein: CASSLGGNRDYGYTF

clone size: many
J gene: TRBJ2-7
D gene: .
V gene: TRBV28
CDR3 DNA: TGTGCCAGCAGATCAAACTACGAGCAGTACTTC
CDR3 protein: CASRSNYEQYF

clone size: .
J gene: TRBJ2-2
D gene: .
V gene: TRBV28
CDR3 DNA: TGTGCCAGCAGACAGGCAGGCACCACCGGGGAGCTGTTTTTT
CDR3 protein: CASRQAGTTGELFF

clone size: .
J gene: TRBJ2-3
D gene: .
V gene: TRBV14
CDR3 DNA: TGTGCCAGCAGCCAAGATCGAGGTGGAGATACGCAGTATTTT
CDR3 protein: CASSQDRGGDTQYF

clone size: .
J gene: TRBJ1-4
D gene: TRBD1
V gene: TRBV27
CDR3 DNA: TGTGCCAGCAGCTATACCGGGACAGACACCATAAAACTGTTTTTT
CDR3 protein: CASSYTGTDTIKLFF

clone size: .
J gene: TRBJ2-5
D gene: TRBD2
V gene: TRBV12-5
CDR3 DNA: TGTGCTAGTTTACCCAGCGGGACGGAGACCCAGTACTTC
CDR3 protein: CASLPSGTETQYF